The 16 T cell receptor beta chains reported below all come from one sample, sequenced in a study of CD8 T cells in ankylosing spondylitis. Study observations and caveats: Characteristic, it appeared, of ankylosing spondylitis blood was a TCR beta motif of several highly homologous variants.

TCRdb analysed the 5' RACE reads with MiXCR anew, one entry per CDR3 protein. The sample includes around 770,000 distinct CDR3 sequences, approximately 12% of them seen just once. No antigen is known for these receptors. The sequenced sample consisted of blood, either unsorted or a sorted T cell fraction (not recorded which). The receptors shown here come from a male donor with ankylosing spondylitis.

This clonotype has just a few counts. This chain uses TRBV15 with TRBJ2-2; either TRBD1 or TRBD2 may supply D (5 bases each). Trimming took 8 bases from V and 4 from J, leaving 14 bases between them. CDR3 length: 14 amino acids. The germline V gene encodes CDR1 LNHNV and CDR2 YYDKDF (reference sequence). The DNA for the CDR3 is TGTGCCACCTCGACGCAGGGACCCACCGGGGAGCTGTTTTTT. This translates into CATSTQGPTGELFF.

The rearrangement uses TRBV25-1 and TRBJ1-3, with TRBD1 as a possible D gene (5 bases). The CDR3 totals 15 residues. Deletions cut 3 bases from V and 4 bases from J, with 13 bases between. Germline assignment: CDR1 MGHDK and CDR2 SYGVNS. This CDR3 reads CASSDPGRVGNTIYF. DNA of the CDR3: TGTGCCAGCAGTGATCCAGGGAGGGTGGGAAACACCATATATTTT.

The rearrangement links TRBV6-5 to TRBJ1-4, with TRBD1 matching over 7 bases. Germline CDR1 reads MNHEY; CDR2 reads SVGAGI. The ends lost 2 bases at V and 0 bases at J; junction bases unmatched: 3. The CDR3 contains 16 residues. CDR3 nucleotides: TGTGCCAGCAGTTACACAGGGGCGGCAACTAATGAAAAACTGTTTTTT. It specifies CASSYTGAATNEKLFF.

This clonotype came up a few times. This chain uses TRBV20-1 with TRBJ1-2, with 7 bases matching TRBD1. In germline, CDR1 is DFQATT, CDR2 SNEGSKA (reference sequence). Losses at the gene ends were 3 bases for V and 2 bases for J; bases not matched to a gene: 3. The CDR3 sequence is 13 residues long. CDR3 in DNA: TGCAGTGCTAGTATACAGGGGAACTATGGCTACACCTTC. This translates into CSASIQGNYGYTF.

This clonotype showed up many times. This chain joins TRBV20-1 and TRBJ2-5, with TRBD1 matching over 8 bases. Unmatched junction bases numbered 8, after V lost 4 bases and J lost 4 bases. The CDR3 consists of 14 residues. CDR1 and CDR2 (germline): DFQATT, SNEGSKA (reference sequence). CDR3 bases: TGCAGTGCTACCTCCTACGACAGGGGAGAGACCCAGTACTTC. Amino acid sequence: CSATSYDRGETQYF.

This rearrangement joins TRBV28 to TRBJ1-5; D remains unclear. V was clipped by 1 base and J by 0 bases, with 13 bases between them. The CDR3 is made up of 17 amino acids. The germline CDR1 and CDR2 sequences are MDHEN and SYDVKM. Written as DNA, the CDR3 is TGTGCCAGCAGTTTATACCGGGAACTATATAGCAATCAGCCCCAGCATTTT. Translation gives CASSLYRELYSNQPQHF.

This clonotype was observed a few times. In nucleotides, the CDR3 is TGTGCCAGCAGCCACAGGACAGGTTCCTACGAGCAGTACTTC. It is translated as CASSHRTGSYEQYF. The rearrangement uses TRBV11-2 and TRBJ2-7; 7 bases are shared with TRBD1. Germline CDR1 SGHAT, CDR2 FQNNGV. This CDR3 is built from 14 residues. J gave up 1 base and V 5 bases, and 5 bases lay outside the gene matches.

This clonotype was seen ten or more times. The chain links TRBV4-2 to TRBJ2-7; 7 bases are a match to TRBD2. With V trimmed by 2 bases and J by 2 bases, 3 bases remained unmatched. This CDR3 is 14 amino acids long. The germline V gene encodes CDR1 LGHNA and CDR2 YNFKEQ. The chain's CDR3 is CASSQPGLTYEQYF. As DNA, the CDR3 is TGTGCCAGCAGCCAACCGGGACTAACCTACGAGCAGTACTTC.

This clonotype has more than one count but fewer than ten. The V and J genes are TRBV7-9 and TRBJ2-7; 7 bases align to TRBD1. With 5 bases clipped from V and 2 bases from J, the junction kept 9 bases outside the gene matches. This CDR3 spans 15 amino acids. CDR1 SEHNR and CDR2 FQNEAQ come from the germline V gene (reference sequence). Here the CDR3 DNA reads TGTGCCAGCAGCCGACCGGGACAGATGACCTACGAGCAGTACTTC. Its translation is CASSRPGQMTYEQYF.

V is TRBV9 and J is TRBJ1-5, with D unclear. V was pared by 0 bases and J by 3 bases, with 4 bases between. There are 13 residues in the CDR3. Germline V gene lookup returns CDR1 SGDLS and CDR2 YYNGEE. CDR3: CASSVDANQPQHF. The CDR3 nucleotides read TGTGCCAGCAGCGTAGATGCCAATCAGCCCCAGCATTTT.

This chain connects TRBV7-2 to TRBJ2-7; TRBD2 aligns across 7 bases. V gave up 4 bases and J gave up 0 bases; unmatched junction bases: 9. Germline lookup yields CDR1 SGHTA and CDR2 FQGNSA. This CDR3 is built from 16 residues. The CDR3 bases are TGTGCCAGCAGCTCGGGAGGTACTATCACCTCCTACGAGCAGTACTTC. Amino acid sequence: CASSSGGTITSYEQYF.

The chain joins TRBV20-1 to TRBJ2-1; maybe TRBD1 (6 bases). The length of the CDR3 is 15 residues. In germline, CDR1 is DFQATT, CDR2 SNEGSKA (reference sequence). V lost 2 bases to trimming and J lost 0 bases, with 11 bases between them. CDR3 in amino acids: CSARSGTHSYNEQFF. The CDR3, as DNA: TGCAGTGCTAGATCCGGGACACACTCCTACAATGAGCAGTTCTTC.

Points on this clonotype: A read error may be the cause here, since a much bigger clone is one base away. The chain has TRBV7-2 and TRBJ2-7; 7 bases align to TRBD1. Germline V gene lookup returns CDR1 SGHTA and CDR2 FQGNSA. The CDR3 is 15 amino acids. CDR3 sequence: CASSSDRARSYQQYF. The CDR3 nucleotides are TGTGCCAGCAGCTCCGACAGGGCGCGGTCCTACCAGCAGTACTTC. The entire variable domain, with the rest obtained from reference TRBV7-2 and TRBJ2-7, is as follows: GAGVSQSPSNKVTEKGKDVELRCDPISGHTALYWYRQSLGQGLEFLIYFQGNSAPDKSGLPSDRFSAERTGGSVSTLTIQRTQQEDSAVYLCASSSDRARSYQQYFGPGTRLTVT.

The chain combines TRBV20-1 with TRBJ2-7, with D perhaps TRBD2 (6 bases). V lost 5 bases and J lost 4, with 24 bases in between. This CDR3 has 16 amino acids. The germline gives CDR1 DFQATT, CDR2 SNEGSKA (reference sequence). The CDR3 nucleotides read TGCAGTGCTGGAACGACGGGTCGGGGGACCGGGTACGAGCAGTACTTC. It codes for CSAGTTGRGTGYEQYF.

This chain uses TRBV3-1 with TRBJ2-1, with 11 bases fitting TRBD2. Germline V lookup: CDR1 LGHDT, CDR2 YNNKEL (reference sequence). The length of the CDR3 is 18 residues. The V segment lost 4 bases and the J segment 7 bases; nucleotides outside the gene matches: 15. DNA for the CDR3: TGTGCCAGCAGCCCAAGGGGTAATCGACTAGCGGGACAAAATGAGCAGTTCTTC. This encodes CASSPRGNRLAGQNEQFF.

The gene calls are TRBV5-1 and TRBJ1-1; no firm D call. Per germline, CDR1 SGHRS and CDR2 YFSETQ. V lost 4 bases and J lost 4, with 17 bases in between. The CDR3 has 15 residues. CDR3 nucleotides: TGCGCCAGCAGCATGCCGGACGGATTGGGCACTGAAGCTTTCTTT. Protein product: CASSMPDGLGTEAFF. The full variable domain, completed using reference TRBV5-1 and TRBJ1-1, is KAGVTQTPRYLIKTRGQQVTLSCSPISGHRSVSWYQQTPGQGLQFLFEYFSETQRNKGNFPGRFSGRQFSNSRSEMNVSTLELGDSALYLCASSMPDGLGTEAFFGQGTRLTVV.